One sample yielded the 27 T cell receptor beta chains listed below, sequenced in a study of read filtering for tumor transcriptome and immune sequencing. From roughly 0.4 ug of RNA, a library with molecular barcoded alpha/delta and beta/gamma adaptors was made. TCRdb independently ran MiXCR on the reads; one entry per CDR3 protein. In the table there are about 130,000 distinct CDR3 sequences, 13% of which are singletons. The sample was a population of CD138-negative cells sorted from bone marrow. These receptor sequences come from a donor over 35 with multiple myeloma.

Concerning this clonotype: A read error may explain this, as a much larger clone is one base away. The rearrangement uses TRBV4-1 and TRBJ2-3; D tentatively reads TRBD1 or TRBD2 (5 bases each). Germline values: CDR1 MGHRA, CDR2 YSYEKL. V lost 0 bases to trimming and J lost 1 base, with 8 bases between them. The CDR3 is 15 amino acids. CDR3 sequence: CASSQDGACTDTQYF. Written as DNA, the CDR3 is TGCGCCAGCAGCCAAGACGGGGCTTGCACAGATACGCAGTATTTT.

In this sample, this clonotype turned up many times. This sequence joins TRBV5-4 and TRBJ2-1, with 12 nucleotides matching TRBD2. The trim removed 2 bases at V and 4 bases at J, leaving 7 bases unmatched. The CDR3 contains 17 residues. CDR1 and CDR2 (germline): SGHNT, YYREEE (reference sequence). CDR3 amino acids: CASSFGLGLAGYNEQFF. The DNA of the CDR3 is TGTGCCAGCAGCTTTGGATTGGGACTAGCGGGTTACAATGAGCAGTTCTTC.

This clonotype was counted many times. The DNA is left out, because the CDR3 cannot be placed on it with certainty; the CDR3 is given as TCRdb lists it. The rearrangement uses TRBV29-1 and TRBJ2-1; TRBD2 is the table's D call, not checked against the DNA. Germline V gene lookup returns CDR1 SQVTM and CDR2 ANQGSEA. Inclusive of both ends, the CDR3 amounts to 13 amino acids. Here the CDR3 reads CSVAEGTSGVRFF.

There are many counts of this clonotype. Relative to the germline gene, one junction end is altered; a read error may explain this. The chain couples TRBV3-1 to TRBJ2-5, with D maybe TRBD1 (5 bases). The V gene's germline CDR1 is LGHDT and CDR2 YNNKEL (reference sequence). This CDR3 is 12 amino acids long. Here the CDR3 DNA reads TGTGCCAGCAGGTCCGACAGTCGAGTGCTTCATTTC. Translating gives CASRSDSRVLHF.

The sample holds a few counts of this clonotype. The chain joins TRBV15 to TRBJ1-5, with D uncertain. Between the trimmed V and J ends, which lost 2 bases and 3 bases, there was a span of 5 bases. CDR3 size: 13 residues. Germline V lookup: CDR1 LNHNV, CDR2 YYDKDF (reference sequence). CDR3 in DNA: TGTGCCACCAGCAGACGGTACAATCAGCCCCAGCATTTT. Encoded protein: CATSRRYNQPQHF.

The chain couples TRBV3-1 to TRBJ2-1; perhaps TRBD2 as D (5 bases). The CDR3 totals 13 residues. Trimming removed 4 bases from V and 5 bases from J, with 9 bases in between. The germline CDR1 and CDR2 sequences are LGHDT and YNNKEL (reference sequence). The CDR3 is CASSRETNNEQFF. For the CDR3, the DNA is TGTGCCAGCAGCCGGGAGACGAACAATGAGCAGTTCTTC.

This clonotype was counted ten times or more. This sequence joins TRBV7-9 and TRBJ2-6; tentatively, D is TRBD1 or TRBD2 (5 bases each). This CDR3 is built from 16 residues. The V gene's germline CDR1 is SEHNR and CDR2 FQNEAQ (reference sequence). Between the trimmed V and J ends, which lost 7 bases and 4 bases, there was a span of 17 bases. CDR3 protein: CASNAGWTGGANVLTF. DNA of the CDR3: TGTGCCAGCAACGCAGGGTGGACGGGAGGGGCCAACGTCCTGACTTTC.

This clonotype came up a few times. The gene calls are TRBV7-9 and TRBJ2-5; D remains ambiguous. Germline assignment: CDR1 SEHNR and CDR2 FQNEAQ (reference sequence). The CDR3 runs 14 residues. V shed 4 bases and J shed 3 bases, with 12 bases lying between them. The CDR3 DNA reads as TGTGCCAGCAGCTCCACGGTATGGGAAGAGACCCAGTACTTC. Protein: CASSSTVWEETQYF. Complete variable domain (other parts from reference TRBV7-9 and TRBJ2-5): DTGVSQNPRHKITKRGQNVTFRCDPISEHNRLYWYRQTLGQGPEFLTYFQNEAQLEKSRLLSDRFSAERPKGSFSTLEIQRTEQGDSAMYLCASSSTVWEETQYFGPGTRLLVL.

The sample holds many counts of this clonotype. This chain links TRBV29-1 with TRBJ2-5, with D tentatively TRBD2 (6 bases). CDR1 and CDR2 from the germline V gene are SQVTM and ANQGSEA. The CDR3 runs to 14 residues. Trimming pared 0 bases from V and 2 bases from J, leaving 10 bases between. The CDR3 sequence: CSVEDRRGQETQYF. The CDR3 DNA reads TGCAGCGTTGAAGATCGGAGGGGTCAAGAGACCCAGTACTTC.

V gene TRBV19 combines with J gene TRBJ2-1; TRBD2 agrees at 11 bases. V was pared by 3 bases and J by 10 bases, with 14 bases of the junction left unmatched. CDR1 is LNHDA and CDR2 is SQIVND in the germline V gene (reference sequence). The CDR3 consists of 17 residues. The CDR3 nucleotides are TGTGCCAGTAGTATGGCACGGACTAGCGGGTTGGGAGGAGAGCAGTTCTTC. This gives the protein CASSMARTSGLGGEQFF.

This clonotype was counted at least ten times. The chain employs TRBV7-2 and TRBJ2-7, with unresolved D. CDR3 length equals 15 residues. Trimming shortened V by 4 bases and J by 0 bases, and 13 bases separated the two germline ends. Germline V gene lookup returns CDR1 SGHTA and CDR2 FQGNSA. CDR3 loop: CASSSSLASSYEQYF. DNA of the CDR3: TGTGCCAGCAGCTCCTCCTTAGCCAGCTCCTACGAGCAGTACTTC.

This clonotype was picked up a small number of times. A read error is likely, as this CDR3 ends without the conserved phenylalanine or tryptophan. The V call is TRBV7-8, the J call TRBJ2-3; 7 bases are a match to TRBD2. V lost 4 bases to trimming and J lost 5 bases; unmatched junction nucleotides: 18. This CDR3 is built from 18 residues. Looked up from germline, CDR1 is SGHVS and CDR2 is FQNEAQ. The CDR3 sequence: CASSSSPWDYARRDTQYC. The CDR3 region has the DNA TGTGCCAGCAGCTCTTCTCCCTGGGACTACGCCAGGAGAGATACGCAGTATTGT.

This clonotype was counted many times. J is TRBJ2-1 and V is TRBV5-6; D not certain. With 4 bases removed from V and 8 bases from J, the gap between germline ends came to 10 bases. The CDR3 length is 12 residues. CDR1 is SGHDT and CDR2 is YYEEEE in the germline V gene. The CDR3 here is CASSTLRYEQFF. The CDR3 DNA reads TGTGCCAGCAGCACGTTAAGGTATGAGCAGTTCTTC. The full variable domain, in which reference TRBV5-6 and TRBJ2-1 provide the parts outside the CDR3, is DAGVTQSPTHLIKTRGQQVTLRCSPKSGHDTVSWYQQALGQGPQFIFQYYEEEERQRGNFPDRFSGHQFPNYSSELNVNALLLGDSALYLCASSTLRYEQFFGPGTRLTVL.

This clonotype was detected once. A read error may be the cause here, since a much bigger clone is one base away. CDR3 sequence: CASSMRALATDTQYF. CDR3 DNA sequence: TGTGCCAGTAGTATGAGAGCGCTCGCCACAGATACGCAGTATTTT. This chain joins TRBV19 and TRBJ2-3; D unresolved. This CDR3 has 15 amino acids. Germline assignment: CDR1 LNHDA and CDR2 SQIVND (reference sequence). Trimming took off 3 bases at V and 2 bases at J, with 12 bases between the two ends.

Many counts were recorded for this clonotype. V is TRBV6-2 or TRBV6-3 and J is TRBJ2-3; D is unresolved. Germline V gene sequence: CDR1 MNHEY, CDR2 SVGEGT. Trimming stripped 7 bases from V and 2 bases from J, with 4 bases between. The CDR3 is made up of 11 amino acids. CDR3: CASTTTDTQYF. DNA for the CDR3: TGTGCCAGCACCACCACAGATACGCAGTATTTT.

This clonotype was seen ten or more times. The rearrangement uses TRBV20-1 and TRBJ2-5; a possible D gene is TRBD2 (5 bases). The germline V gene encodes CDR1 DFQATT and CDR2 SNEGSKA (reference sequence). The CDR3 is 13 amino acids. V was trimmed by 6 bases and J by 1 base, leaving 12 bases between them. CDR3 DNA sequence: TGCAGTGCCAAAGGACTGTCCCAAGAGACCCAGTACTTC. It is translated as CSAKGLSQETQYF.

This clonotype came up a few times. The genes are TRBV30 and TRBJ1-1, with D uncertain. The CDR3 consists of 14 residues. V was cut by 3 bases and J by 7 bases, with 18 bases left in between. Germline V gene data show CDR1 as GTSNPN and CDR2 as SVGIG (reference sequence). Written as DNA, the CDR3 is TGTGCCTGGAGGCCCGGGCCCGGACCTGGTGAAGCTTTCTTT. As protein: CAWRPGPGPGEAFF.

In its sample, this clonotype was seen many times. The genes are TRBV6-1 and TRBJ2-6; 8 bases map to TRBD1. This CDR3 is 18 amino acids long. Germline CDR1 is MNHNS and CDR2 is SASEGT. Unmatched junction bases numbered 7, after V lost 3 bases and J lost 0 bases. This CDR3 reads CASSDGGQGYSGANVLTF. CDR3 sequence (DNA): TGTGCCAGCAGTGATGGAGGACAGGGATACTCTGGGGCCAACGTCCTGACTTTC.

This clonotype appeared many times. The chain couples TRBV30 to TRBJ1-2; no definite D call. Trimming removed 4 bases from V and 8 bases from J, with 14 bases in between. This CDR3 has 12 amino acids. From germline, CDR1 is GTSNPN and CDR2 SVGIG (reference sequence). CDR3 DNA sequence: TGTGCCTGGAACCCACCGGGTCGAGGCTACACCTTC. As protein: CAWNPPGRGYTF.

There are many counts of this clonotype. V and J are TRBV20-1 and TRBJ1-1; D remains unclear. CDR1 and CDR2 from the germline V gene are DFQATT and SNEGSKA (reference sequence). The CDR3 totals 13 residues. Trimming cost V 4 bases and J 1 base, with 10 bases left between them. The CDR3 bases are TGCAGTGCTATTGGGAGACCGAACACTGAAGCTTTCTTT. Protein: CSAIGRPNTEAFF.

This clonotype has more than one count but fewer than ten. This rearrangement joins TRBV7-9 to TRBJ2-1; D might be TRBD1 (7 bases). The germline V gene encodes CDR1 SEHNR and CDR2 FQNEAQ (reference sequence). V lost 4 bases and J lost 6, with 22 bases in between. The CDR3 is made up of 17 amino acids. The CDR3 bases are TGTGCCAGCAGCTCCTGGGGTAGCGGACCAGGGGGCAATGAGCAGTTCTTC. Translation: CASSSWGSGPGGNEQFF.

This clonotype was detected many times. This chain links TRBV20-1 with TRBJ1-1; 8 bases map to TRBD1. The junction had 7 bases not matched to a gene; V was cut back by 6 bases and J by 4 bases. The CDR3 has 13 residues. Per the germline V gene, CDR1 is DFQATT and CDR2 is SNEGSKA (reference sequence). CDR3 DNA: TGCAGTGCACCTACGACAGGGGCCACTGAAGCTTTCTTT. This gives the protein CSAPTTGATEAFF.

This clonotype was observed at least ten times. The chain links TRBV6-5 to TRBJ2-7; D gene unclear. The germline gives CDR1 MNHEY, CDR2 SVGAGI. V was trimmed by 10 bases and J by 6 bases, leaving 13 bases between them. This CDR3 is 11 amino acids long. CDR3 in amino acids: CATKAFSEQYF. As DNA, the CDR3 is TGTGCCACTAAGGCTTTCTCCGAGCAGTACTTC.

At least ten counts were recorded for this clonotype. The V gene is TRBV29-1, the J gene TRBJ2-1; D gene uncertain. Deletions cut 7 bases from V and 9 bases from J, with 10 bases between. There are 10 residues in the CDR3. The germline V gene has CDR1 SQVTM and CDR2 ANQGSEA. The CDR3 reads CSGQKSEQFF. Here the CDR3 DNA reads TGCAGCGGCCAGAAGAGTGAGCAGTTCTTC.

The rearrangement uses TRBV20-1 and TRBJ2-1, with TRBD2 matching over 12 bases. Germline V gives CDR1 DFQATT, CDR2 SNEGSKA (reference sequence). The CDR3 has 18 residues. With 1 base clipped from V and 3 bases from J, the junction kept 10 bases outside the gene matches. The CDR3 bases are TGCAGTGCTAGAGCCTCACCAACTAGCGGGGGGTTCTACAATGAGCAGTTCTTC. Translated, it gives CSARASPTSGGFYNEQFF.

Concerning this clonotype: A read error may explain this, as a much larger clone is one base away. The chain joins TRBV6-1 to TRBJ2-3; D might be TRBD2 (6 bases). Germline V gene lookup returns CDR1 MNHNS and CDR2 SASEGT. The CDR3 spans 14 residues. The CDR3 coding sequence is TGTGCCAGCAGATCCACCACTAGCACAGATATGCAGTATTTT. Translated, it gives CASRSTTSTDMQYF.

This clonotype occurred many times. The CDR3 is CASSEYREGSEAFF. Written as DNA, the CDR3 is TGTGCCAGCAGTGAATATAGAGAGGGCTCTGAAGCTTTCTTT. The chain couples TRBV25-1 to TRBJ1-1; D is undetermined. Germline assignment: CDR1 MGHDK and CDR2 SYGVNS. V shed 0 bases and J shed 6 bases, with 11 bases lying between them. The CDR3 loop spans 14 amino acids.